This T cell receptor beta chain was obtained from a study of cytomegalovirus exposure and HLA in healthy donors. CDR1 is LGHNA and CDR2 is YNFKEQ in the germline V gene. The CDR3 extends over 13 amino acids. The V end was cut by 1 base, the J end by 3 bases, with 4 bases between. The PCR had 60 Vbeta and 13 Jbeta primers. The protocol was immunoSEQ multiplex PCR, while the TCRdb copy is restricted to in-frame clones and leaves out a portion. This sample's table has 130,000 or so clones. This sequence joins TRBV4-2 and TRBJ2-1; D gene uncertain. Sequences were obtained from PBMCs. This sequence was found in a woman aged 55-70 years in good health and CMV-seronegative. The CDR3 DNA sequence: TGTGCCAGCAGCCAAGGCTACTACAATGAGCAGTTCTTC. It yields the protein CASSQGYYNEQFF.